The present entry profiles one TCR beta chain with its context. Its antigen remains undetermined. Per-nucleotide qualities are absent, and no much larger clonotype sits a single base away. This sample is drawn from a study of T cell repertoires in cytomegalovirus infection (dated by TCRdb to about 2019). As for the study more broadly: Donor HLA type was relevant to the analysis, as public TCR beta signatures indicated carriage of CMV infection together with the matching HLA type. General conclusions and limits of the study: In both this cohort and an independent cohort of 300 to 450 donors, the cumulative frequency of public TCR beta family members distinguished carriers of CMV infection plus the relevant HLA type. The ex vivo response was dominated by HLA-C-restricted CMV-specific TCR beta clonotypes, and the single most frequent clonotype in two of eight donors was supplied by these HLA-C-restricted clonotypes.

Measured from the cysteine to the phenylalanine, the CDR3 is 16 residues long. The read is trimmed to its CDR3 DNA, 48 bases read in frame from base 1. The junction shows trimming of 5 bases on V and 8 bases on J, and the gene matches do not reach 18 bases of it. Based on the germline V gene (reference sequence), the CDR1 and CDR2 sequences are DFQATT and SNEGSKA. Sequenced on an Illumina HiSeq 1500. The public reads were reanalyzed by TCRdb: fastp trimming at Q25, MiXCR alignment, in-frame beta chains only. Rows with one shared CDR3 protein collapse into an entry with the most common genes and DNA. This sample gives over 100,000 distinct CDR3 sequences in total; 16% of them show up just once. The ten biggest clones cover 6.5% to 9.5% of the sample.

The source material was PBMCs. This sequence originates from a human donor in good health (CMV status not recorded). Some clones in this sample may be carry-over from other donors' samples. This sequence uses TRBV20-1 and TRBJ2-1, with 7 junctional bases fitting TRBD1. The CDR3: CSALRQGSSKSDEQFF. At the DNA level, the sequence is TGCAGTGCTCTCCGACAGGGCTCTTCAAAAAGCGATGAGCAGTTCTTC.